These T cell receptor beta chains were read from a single sample in a study of early T cells in non-severe SARS-CoV-2 infection. Each CDR3 protein gets one entry after TCRdb re-called the 5' RACE reads with MiXCR. The data show 60,000 or so distinct CDR3 sequences, with roughly 9% seen just once and 3.9% held by the top ten. The starting material was whole blood, obtained at baseline. These receptors were taken from an adult who was a healthcare worker with PCR-confirmed SARS-CoV-2 infection or an uninfected control (not recorded which). Each CDR3 is given with its conserved first and last residue. Each record gives: CDR3 DNA, CDR3 protein, J gene, V gene, D gene, clone size. A D gene is named only where the DNA matches it firmly. The listing skips clone size in some rows; elsewhere it reads once, few, many or a size class.

CDR3nt: TGTGCCAGCAGCTCCTTTAGGGAATCCTACAATGAGCAGTTCTTC; CDR3aa: CASSSFRESYNEQFF; j_gene: TRBJ2-1; v_gene: TRBV11-3; d_gene: .; abundance: .
CDR3nt: TGCGCCAGCAGCTTGGGTCGTTCCCAAGAGACCCAGTACTTC; CDR3aa: CASSLGRSQETQYF; j_gene: TRBJ2-5; v_gene: TRBV5-1; d_gene: .; abundance: many
CDR3nt: TGTGCCAGCAGCCCCGAGGTTCGGCGGGAAGCTTTCTTT; CDR3aa: CASSPEVRREAFF; j_gene: TRBJ1-1; v_gene: TRBV6-6; d_gene: .; abundance: .
CDR3nt: TGTGCCAGCAGCTTAAGCGGGTTAGGTGAAGCTTTCTTT; CDR3aa: CASSLSGLGEAFF; j_gene: TRBJ1-1; v_gene: TRBV7-3; d_gene: .; abundance: many
CDR3nt: TGTGCCTGGAGTGTAAACACAGATACGCAGTATTTT; CDR3aa: CAWSVNTDTQYF; j_gene: TRBJ2-3; v_gene: TRBV30; d_gene: .; abundance: few
CDR3nt: TGTGCCAGCAGCTTAGGGGGTATCAATCAGCCCCAGCATTTT; CDR3aa: CASSLGGINQPQHF; j_gene: TRBJ1-5; v_gene: TRBV7-6; d_gene: .; abundance: few
CDR3nt: TGTGCCAGCACCCCGGGGTCTTCGTTGGGCAATGAGCAGTTCTTC; CDR3aa: CASTPGSSLGNEQFF; j_gene: TRBJ2-1; v_gene: TRBV12-3/TRBV12-4; d_gene: .; abundance: few
CDR3nt: TGTGCCAGCAGTTTCAGCGGTAGCACAGATACGCAGTATTTT; CDR3aa: CASSFSGSTDTQYF; j_gene: TRBJ2-3; v_gene: TRBV12-3/TRBV12-4; d_gene: .; abundance: few
CDR3nt: TGTGCCAGCAGCTTGGGGACAGAGGCCGCAACTAATGAAAAACTGTTTTTT; CDR3aa: CASSLGTEAATNEKLFF; j_gene: TRBJ1-4; v_gene: TRBV5-4; d_gene: .; abundance: few
CDR3nt: TGTGCCAGCAGCCCGCGGACTAGCGGCACAGATACGCAGTATTTT; CDR3aa: CASSPRTSGTDTQYF; j_gene: TRBJ2-3; v_gene: TRBV7-9; d_gene: TRBD2; abundance: few
CDR3nt: TGTGCCAGCAGCTTAGGCCCCGGGGGGAAGCCTGAAGCTTTCTTT; CDR3aa: CASSLGPGGKPEAFF; j_gene: TRBJ1-1; v_gene: TRBV11-1; d_gene: .; abundance: few
CDR3nt: TGTGCCAGCAGCTTCTATAATTCACCCCTCCACTTT; CDR3aa: CASSFYNSPLHF; j_gene: TRBJ1-6; v_gene: TRBV3-1; d_gene: .; abundance: many
CDR3nt: TGTGCCAGCAGCTTAGCGGGGGGAGCAGATACGCAGTATTTT; CDR3aa: CASSLAGGADTQYF; j_gene: TRBJ2-3; v_gene: TRBV7-6; d_gene: .; abundance: many
CDR3nt: TGTGCCAGCAGTTCCCCGATGACTAGCGGGAGGAAAAATGAGCAGTTCTTC; CDR3aa: CASSSPMTSGRKNEQFF; j_gene: TRBJ2-1; v_gene: TRBV27; d_gene: TRBD2; abundance: few
CDR3nt: TGCGCCAGCAGCCGCGGACAGGGCCGCGGGAACACCATATATTTT; CDR3aa: CASSRGQGRGNTIYF; j_gene: TRBJ1-3; v_gene: TRBV5-1; d_gene: TRBD1; abundance: .
CDR3nt: TGTGCCAGTAGCGGGGGACAGCTCTACGAGCAGTACTTC; CDR3aa: CASSGGQLYEQYF; j_gene: TRBJ2-7; v_gene: TRBV19; d_gene: .; abundance: .
CDR3nt: TGTGCCATCAGTGATAGGGGGCTTGCAGATACGCAGTATTTT; CDR3aa: CAISDRGLADTQYF; j_gene: TRBJ2-3; v_gene: TRBV10-3; d_gene: TRBD1; abundance: few
CDR3nt: TGTGCCAGCAGCGTAGCTAAACACGGAGGGGCTTATGGCTACACCTTC; CDR3aa: CASSVAKHGGAYGYTF; j_gene: TRBJ1-2; v_gene: TRBV9; d_gene: .; abundance: .
CDR3nt: TGTGCCAGCAGTGAACGGCAGCTGAATCAGCCCCAGCATTTT; CDR3aa: CASSERQLNQPQHF; j_gene: TRBJ1-5; v_gene: TRBV6-1; d_gene: .; abundance: .
CDR3nt: TGCAGTGCTAGAAGGGGCGACTCCTACGAGCAGTACTTC; CDR3aa: CSARRGDSYEQYF; j_gene: TRBJ2-7; v_gene: TRBV20-1; d_gene: .; abundance: many
CDR3nt: TGCAGTGCTAGATTCCGGCAGGGAGTACACCCCGGCGGCTACACCTTC; CDR3aa: CSARFRQGVHPGGYTF; j_gene: TRBJ1-2; v_gene: TRBV20-1; d_gene: .; abundance: .
CDR3nt: TGTGCCAGCAGCCCTCGCGGCAGGGGGCTTTCAACTAATGAAAAACTGTTTTTT; CDR3aa: CASSPRGRGLSTNEKLFF; j_gene: TRBJ1-4; v_gene: TRBV5-6; d_gene: TRBD1; abundance: few
CDR3nt: TGTGCCAGCAGTTACTTGGGACTAGCGGGGGTAGTATACAATGAGCAGTTCTTC; CDR3aa: CASSYLGLAGVVYNEQFF; j_gene: TRBJ2-1; v_gene: TRBV6-6; d_gene: TRBD2; abundance: many
CDR3nt: TGTGCCAGCAGCTTTCCGCGGGGAGACCAAGAGACCCAGTACTTC; CDR3aa: CASSFPRGDQETQYF; j_gene: TRBJ2-5; v_gene: TRBV7-9; d_gene: .; abundance: few
CDR3nt: TGTGCCAGCAGTGGACTCGGGACTAGCGGGGGAGAGACCCAGTACTTC; CDR3aa: CASSGLGTSGGETQYF; j_gene: TRBJ2-5; v_gene: TRBV2; d_gene: TRBD2; abundance: few
CDR3nt: TGTGCCAGCAGCGTAGACCCACAGGGAACCTATGGCTACACCTTC; CDR3aa: CASSVDPQGTYGYTF; j_gene: TRBJ1-2; v_gene: TRBV9; d_gene: .; abundance: many
CDR3nt: TGTGCCAGCGGCCGACGGCTTTACGAGCAGTACTTC; CDR3aa: CASGRRLYEQYF; j_gene: TRBJ2-7; v_gene: TRBV28; d_gene: .; abundance: .
CDR3nt: TGTGCCAGCAGTTTATCGAAAGGCTACTATCACAGGGTTAACACAGATACGCAGTATTTT; CDR3aa: CASSLSKGYYHRVNTDTQYF; j_gene: TRBJ2-3; v_gene: TRBV27; d_gene: .; abundance: many
CDR3nt: TGCAGTGCGACCGGACTAGCGGGAGTGTCCTACAATGAGCAGTTCTTC; CDR3aa: CSATGLAGVSYNEQFF; j_gene: TRBJ2-1; v_gene: TRBV20-1; d_gene: TRBD2; abundance: many
CDR3nt: TGTGCCAGTACCAACATGAACACTGAAGCTTTCTTT; CDR3aa: CASTNMNTEAFF; j_gene: TRBJ1-1; v_gene: TRBV19; d_gene: .; abundance: many
CDR3nt: TGTGCCAGCAGCTCCCTTCCGGGTCCCGGGGAAGATACGCAGTATTTT; CDR3aa: CASSSLPGPGEDTQYF; j_gene: TRBJ2-3; v_gene: TRBV11-3; d_gene: .; abundance: .
CDR3nt: TGCGCCAGCAGCCCCTCCGGGACCGGCCCCAGCTCCTATAATTCACCCCTCCACTTT; CDR3aa: CASSPSGTGPSSYNSPLHF; j_gene: TRBJ1-6; v_gene: TRBV5-1; d_gene: .; abundance: many
CDR3nt: TGCGCCAGCAGTACTAGCCGTAGGGGACTCGAAGGAAGGAACAATGAGCAGTTCTTC; CDR3aa: CASSTSRRGLEGRNNEQFF; j_gene: TRBJ2-1; v_gene: TRBV10-2; d_gene: .; abundance: .
CDR3nt: TGTGCCAGCAGTGGACCTGGGTTTGCCAATGAGCAGTTCTTC; CDR3aa: CASSGPGFANEQFF; j_gene: TRBJ2-1; v_gene: TRBV2; d_gene: .; abundance: few
CDR3nt: TGTGCCAGCAGCAAAGGACGGAGTAGCAATCAGCCCCAGCATTTT; CDR3aa: CASSKGRSSNQPQHF; j_gene: TRBJ1-5; v_gene: TRBV21-1; d_gene: .; abundance: few
CDR3nt: TGTGCCAGCAGTTACTCGGGCCAGGGGGCTTACGAGCAGTACTTC; CDR3aa: CASSYSGQGAYEQYF; j_gene: TRBJ2-7; v_gene: TRBV6-5; d_gene: TRBD1; abundance: few
CDR3nt: TGTGCCAGCAGATCCCGGGACAGGGGGTTTCAAGAGACCCAGTACTTC; CDR3aa: CASRSRDRGFQETQYF; j_gene: TRBJ2-5; v_gene: TRBV11-2; d_gene: TRBD1; abundance: .
CDR3nt: TGTGCCAGCAGTCCCCTGGGGGGAGGGGTTCAGCCCCAGCATTTT; CDR3aa: CASSPLGGGVQPQHF; j_gene: TRBJ1-5; v_gene: TRBV12-3/TRBV12-4; d_gene: .; abundance: .
CDR3nt: TGTGCCAGCAGCCCAGACAGCTCACCCCTCCACTTT; CDR3aa: CASSPDSSPLHF; j_gene: TRBJ1-6; v_gene: TRBV11-2; d_gene: .; abundance: many
CDR3nt: TGTGCCAGCAGCTCCCTTGACAGGGAGTATGAGCAGTTCTTC; CDR3aa: CASSSLDREYEQFF; j_gene: TRBJ2-1; v_gene: TRBV7-9; d_gene: TRBD1; abundance: many
CDR3nt: TGCAGTGCTCGACTACGGACAGGGCTTTTCAATGAGCAGTTCTTC; CDR3aa: CSARLRTGLFNEQFF; j_gene: TRBJ2-1; v_gene: TRBV20-1; d_gene: TRBD1; abundance: medium-sized
CDR3nt: TGCGCCAGCAGCCGACTTTTGGCACTAAACACTGAAGCTTTCTTT; CDR3aa: CASSRLLALNTEAFF; j_gene: TRBJ1-1; v_gene: TRBV4-1; d_gene: .; abundance: .
CDR3nt: TGTGCCAGCAGTTTATCGAGCGGTGAGACCCAGTACTTC; CDR3aa: CASSLSSGETQYF; j_gene: TRBJ2-5; v_gene: TRBV27; d_gene: .; abundance: many
CDR3nt: TGTGCCAGCAGCTTGGTCGGGACTACGAACAATGAGCAGTTCTTC; CDR3aa: CASSLVGTTNNEQFF; j_gene: TRBJ2-1; v_gene: TRBV13; d_gene: TRBD2; abundance: .
CDR3nt: TGTGCCAGCAGAGGGAATACTGAAGCTTTCTTT; CDR3aa: CASRGNTEAFF; j_gene: TRBJ1-1; v_gene: TRBV7-9; d_gene: .; abundance: .
CDR3nt: TGTGCCAGCAGTAGAGGGGACCGCAATCAGCCCCAGCATTTT; CDR3aa: CASSRGDRNQPQHF; j_gene: TRBJ1-5; v_gene: TRBV12-3/TRBV12-4; d_gene: .; abundance: few
CDR3nt: TGTGCCAGCAGTGCAGGGGGAACTAATGAAAAACTGTTTTTT; CDR3aa: CASSAGGTNEKLFF; j_gene: TRBJ1-4; v_gene: TRBV6-1; d_gene: TRBD1; abundance: many
CDR3nt: TGTTTGAAGCGTTGGGCGCGGGCCGAGCAGTACTTC; CDR3aa: CLKRWARAEQYF; j_gene: TRBJ2-7; v_gene: TRBV5-6; d_gene: .; abundance: .
CDR3nt: TGTGCCAGCAGTCCTACAGAAGCTAACTATGGCTACACCTTC; CDR3aa: CASSPTEANYGYTF; j_gene: TRBJ1-2; v_gene: TRBV27; d_gene: .; abundance: few